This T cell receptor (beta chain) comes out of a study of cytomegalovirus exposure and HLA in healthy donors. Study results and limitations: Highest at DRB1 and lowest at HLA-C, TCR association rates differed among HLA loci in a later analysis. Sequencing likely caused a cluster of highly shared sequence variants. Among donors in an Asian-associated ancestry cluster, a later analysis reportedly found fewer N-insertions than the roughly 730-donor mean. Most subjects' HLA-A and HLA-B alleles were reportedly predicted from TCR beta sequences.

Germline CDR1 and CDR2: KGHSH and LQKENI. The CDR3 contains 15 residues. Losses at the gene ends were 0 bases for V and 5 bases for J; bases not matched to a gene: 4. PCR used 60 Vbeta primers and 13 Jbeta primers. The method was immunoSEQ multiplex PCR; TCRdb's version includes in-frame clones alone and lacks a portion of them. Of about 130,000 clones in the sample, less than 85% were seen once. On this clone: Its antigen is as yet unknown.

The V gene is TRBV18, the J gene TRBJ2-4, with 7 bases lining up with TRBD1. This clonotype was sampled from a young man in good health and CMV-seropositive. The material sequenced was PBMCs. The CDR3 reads CASSPPTGPQNIQYF. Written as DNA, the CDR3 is TGTGCCAGCTCACCACCGACAGGGCCACAAAACATTCAGTACTTC.